This TCR beta chain derives from a study of blood T cell repertoires in COVID-19. Study as a whole: Some COVID-19 samples were acute and others convalescent; all came from the United States, Italy and Spain. The cDNA or gDNA used as material had been derived from T cells, B-cell-depleted T cells, or PBMCs.

Per the original data handling: Researchers report that nucleated cell counts were estimated from reference gene primer amplification. The repertoire was sequenced with immunoSEQ multiplex PCR; TCRdb's copy has only in-frame clones and lacks some. Clone size and the V and J calls come from that table; the DNA yielded D and trimming. The sample contains hundreds of thousands of clones, roughly 89% of which appear only once. Germline V gene lookup returns CDR1 MDHEN and CDR2 SYDVKM. V lost 0 bases and J lost 4, with 10 bases in between. The CDR3 length is 14 residues. This TCR was sampled from a man in his sixties who had recovered from COVID-19. The material sequenced was peripheral blood. The chain uses TRBV28 and TRBJ2-7; D may be TRBD1 (6 bases). Here the CDR3 DNA reads TGTGCCAGCAGTTTATGGGACAGAGCGTACGAGCAGTACTTC. The encoded protein is CASSLWDRAYEQYF.